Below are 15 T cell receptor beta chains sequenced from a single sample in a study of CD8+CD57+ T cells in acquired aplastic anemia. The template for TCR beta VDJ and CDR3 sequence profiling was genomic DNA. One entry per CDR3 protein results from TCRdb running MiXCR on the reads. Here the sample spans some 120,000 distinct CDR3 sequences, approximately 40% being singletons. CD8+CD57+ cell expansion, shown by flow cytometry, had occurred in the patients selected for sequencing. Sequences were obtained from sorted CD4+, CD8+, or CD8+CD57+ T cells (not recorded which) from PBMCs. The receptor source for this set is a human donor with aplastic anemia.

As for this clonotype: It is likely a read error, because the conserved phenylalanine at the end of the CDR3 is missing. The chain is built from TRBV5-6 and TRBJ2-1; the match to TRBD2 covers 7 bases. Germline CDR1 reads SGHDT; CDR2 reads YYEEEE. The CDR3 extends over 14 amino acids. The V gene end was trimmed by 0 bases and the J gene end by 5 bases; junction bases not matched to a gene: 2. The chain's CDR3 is CASSLVGGNNEQFL. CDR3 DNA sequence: TGTGCCAGCAGCTTGGTGGGGGGGAACAATGAGCAGTTCCTC.

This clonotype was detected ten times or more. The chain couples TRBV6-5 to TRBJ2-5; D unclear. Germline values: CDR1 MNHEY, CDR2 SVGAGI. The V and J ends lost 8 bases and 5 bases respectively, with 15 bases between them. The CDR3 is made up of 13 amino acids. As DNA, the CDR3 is TGTGCCAGCTACCGGGCCCTGAGGGAGACCCAGTACTTC. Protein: CASYRALRETQYF.

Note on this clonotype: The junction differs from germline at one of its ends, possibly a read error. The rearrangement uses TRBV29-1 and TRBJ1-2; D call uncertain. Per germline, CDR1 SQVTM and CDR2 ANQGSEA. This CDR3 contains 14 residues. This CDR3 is CSVEDPATNYGYTF. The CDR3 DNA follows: TGCAGCGTCGAAGACCCGGCAACTAACTATGGCTACACCTTC.

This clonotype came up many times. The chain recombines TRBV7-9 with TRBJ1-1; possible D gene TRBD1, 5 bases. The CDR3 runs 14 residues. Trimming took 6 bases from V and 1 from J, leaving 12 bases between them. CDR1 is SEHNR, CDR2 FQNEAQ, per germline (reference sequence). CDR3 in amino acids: CASSSRRENTEAFF. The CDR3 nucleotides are TGTGCCAGCAGTTCGCGCAGGGAGAACACTGAAGCTTTCTTT.

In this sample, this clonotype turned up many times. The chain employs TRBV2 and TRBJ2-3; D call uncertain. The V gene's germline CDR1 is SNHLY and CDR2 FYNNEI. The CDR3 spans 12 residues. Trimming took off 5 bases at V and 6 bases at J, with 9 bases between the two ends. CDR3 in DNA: TGTGCCAGCAGTATTATACGCGATACGCAGTATTTT. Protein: CASSIIRDTQYF.

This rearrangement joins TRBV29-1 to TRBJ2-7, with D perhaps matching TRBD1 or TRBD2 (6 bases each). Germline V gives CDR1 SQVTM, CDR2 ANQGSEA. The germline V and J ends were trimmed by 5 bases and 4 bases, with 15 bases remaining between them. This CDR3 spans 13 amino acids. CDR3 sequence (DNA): TGCAGCGTTTCCGGGGGCGCAGGATACGAGCAGTACTTC. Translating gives CSVSGGAGYEQYF.

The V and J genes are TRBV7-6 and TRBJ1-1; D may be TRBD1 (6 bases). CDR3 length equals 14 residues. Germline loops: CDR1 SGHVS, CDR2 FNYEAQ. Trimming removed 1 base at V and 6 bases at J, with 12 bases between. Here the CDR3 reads CASSLDPGQPEAFF. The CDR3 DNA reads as TGTGCCAGCAGCTTAGACCCTGGACAGCCTGAAGCTTTCTTT.

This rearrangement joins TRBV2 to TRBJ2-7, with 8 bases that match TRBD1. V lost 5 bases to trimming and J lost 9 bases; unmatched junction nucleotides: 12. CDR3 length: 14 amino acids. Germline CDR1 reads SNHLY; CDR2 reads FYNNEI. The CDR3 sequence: CASSSGTGSYRQYF. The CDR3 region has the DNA TGTGCCAGCAGTTCCGGGACAGGATCCTACAGGCAGTACTTC.

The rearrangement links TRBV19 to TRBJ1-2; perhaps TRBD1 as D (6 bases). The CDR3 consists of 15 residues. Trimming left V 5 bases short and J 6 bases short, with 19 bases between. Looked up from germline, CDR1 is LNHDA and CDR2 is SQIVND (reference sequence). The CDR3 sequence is CASSQTLGQTNGYTF. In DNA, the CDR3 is TGTGCCAGTAGTCAAACATTAGGACAGACTAATGGCTACACCTTC.

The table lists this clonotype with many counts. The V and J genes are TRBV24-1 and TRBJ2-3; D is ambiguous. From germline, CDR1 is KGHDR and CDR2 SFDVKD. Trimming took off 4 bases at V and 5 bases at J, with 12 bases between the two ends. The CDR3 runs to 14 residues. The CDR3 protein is CATSDPGRLDTQYF. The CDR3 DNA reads TGTGCCACCAGTGACCCCGGGCGGTTAGATACGCAGTATTTT.

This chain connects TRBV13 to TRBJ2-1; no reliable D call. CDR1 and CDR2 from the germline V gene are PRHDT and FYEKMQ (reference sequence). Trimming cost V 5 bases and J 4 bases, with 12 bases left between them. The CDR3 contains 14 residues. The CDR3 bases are TGTGCCAGCAGCATATTCGACGGTTACAATGAGCAGTTCTTC. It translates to CASSIFDGYNEQFF.

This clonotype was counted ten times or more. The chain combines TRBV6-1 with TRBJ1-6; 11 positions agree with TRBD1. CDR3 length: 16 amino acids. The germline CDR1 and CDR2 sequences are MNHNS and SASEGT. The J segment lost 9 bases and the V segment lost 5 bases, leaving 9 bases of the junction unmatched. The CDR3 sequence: CASSPGQGDFVSPLHF. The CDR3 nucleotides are TGTGCCAGCAGTCCGGGACAGGGGGACTTTGTTTCACCCCTCCACTTT.

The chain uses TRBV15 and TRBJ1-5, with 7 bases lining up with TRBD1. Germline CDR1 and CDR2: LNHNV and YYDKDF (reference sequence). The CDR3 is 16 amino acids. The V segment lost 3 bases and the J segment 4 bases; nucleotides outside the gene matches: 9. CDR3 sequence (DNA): TGTGCCACCAGCAGCTTAGGAGGGACAGTTAATCAGCCCCAGCATTTT. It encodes CATSSLGGTVNQPQHF.

The CDR3, as DNA: TGCGCCAGCAAGGGGACACCTTCCTACGAGCAGTACTTC. Its protein product is CASKGTPSYEQYF. This rearrangement joins TRBV10-2 to TRBJ2-7, with D maybe TRBD1 (6 bases). Germline CDR1 WSHSY, CDR2 SAAADI. The CDR3 extends over 13 amino acids. V was cut by 7 bases and J by 1 base, with 11 bases left in between.

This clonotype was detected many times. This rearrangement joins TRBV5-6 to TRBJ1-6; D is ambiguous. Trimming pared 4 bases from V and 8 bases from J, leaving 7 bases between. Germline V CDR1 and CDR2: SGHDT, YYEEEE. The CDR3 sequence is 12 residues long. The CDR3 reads CASSRWDSPLHF. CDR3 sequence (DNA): TGTGCCAGCAGCCGGTGGGATTCACCCCTCCACTTT.